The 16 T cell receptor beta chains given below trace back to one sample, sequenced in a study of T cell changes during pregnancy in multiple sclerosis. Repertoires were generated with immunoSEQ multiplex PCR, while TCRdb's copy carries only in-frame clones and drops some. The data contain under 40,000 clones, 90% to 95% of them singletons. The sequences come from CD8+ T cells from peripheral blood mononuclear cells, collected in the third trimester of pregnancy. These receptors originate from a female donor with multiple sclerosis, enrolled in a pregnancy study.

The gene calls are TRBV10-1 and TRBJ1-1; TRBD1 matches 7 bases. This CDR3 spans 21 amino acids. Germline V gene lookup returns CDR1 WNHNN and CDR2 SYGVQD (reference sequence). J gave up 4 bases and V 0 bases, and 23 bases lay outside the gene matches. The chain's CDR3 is CASSESGCRTGARARGTEAFF. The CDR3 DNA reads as TGCGCCAGCAGTGAGTCAGGTTGTAGGACAGGCGCTCGGGCGCGGGGCACTGAAGCTTTCTTT.

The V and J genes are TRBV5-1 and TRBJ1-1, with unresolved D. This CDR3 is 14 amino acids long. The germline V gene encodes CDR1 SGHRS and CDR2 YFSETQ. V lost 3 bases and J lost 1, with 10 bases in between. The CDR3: CASSYEGANTEAFF. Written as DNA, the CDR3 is TGCGCCAGCAGCTATGAGGGCGCGAACACTGAAGCTTTCTTT. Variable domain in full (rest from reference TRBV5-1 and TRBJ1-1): KAGVTQTPRYLIKTRGQQVTLSCSPISGHRSVSWYQQTPGQGLQFLFEYFSETQRNKGNFPGRFSGRQFSNSRSEMNVSTLELGDSALYLCASSYEGANTEAFFGQGTRLTVV.

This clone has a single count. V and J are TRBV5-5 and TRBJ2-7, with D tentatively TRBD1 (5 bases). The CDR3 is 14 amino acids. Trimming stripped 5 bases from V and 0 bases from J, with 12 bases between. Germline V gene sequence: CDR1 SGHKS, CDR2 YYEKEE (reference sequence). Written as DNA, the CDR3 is TGTGCCAGCAGACCCTCACAGGACTCCTACGAGCAGTACTTC. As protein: CASRPSQDSYEQYF.

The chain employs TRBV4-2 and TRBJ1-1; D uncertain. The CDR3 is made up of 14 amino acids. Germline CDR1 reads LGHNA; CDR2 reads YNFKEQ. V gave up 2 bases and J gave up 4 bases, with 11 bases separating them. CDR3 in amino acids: CASSQRRVGTEAFF. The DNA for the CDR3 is TGTGCCAGCAGCCAAAGGAGGGTTGGCACTGAAGCTTTCTTT.

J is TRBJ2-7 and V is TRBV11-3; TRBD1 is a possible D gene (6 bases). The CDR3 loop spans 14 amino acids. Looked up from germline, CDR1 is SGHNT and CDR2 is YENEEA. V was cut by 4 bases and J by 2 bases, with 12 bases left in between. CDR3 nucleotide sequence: TGTGCCAGCAGCTCCCGGGACAATCCCTACGAGCAGTACTTC. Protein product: CASSSRDNPYEQYF. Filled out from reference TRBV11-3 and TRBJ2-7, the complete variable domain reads EAGVVQSPRYKIIEKKQPVAFWCNPISGHNTLYWYLQNLGQGPELLIRYENEEAVDDSQLPKDRFSAERLKGVDSTLKIQPAELGDSAVYLCASSSRDNPYEQYFGPGTRLTVT.

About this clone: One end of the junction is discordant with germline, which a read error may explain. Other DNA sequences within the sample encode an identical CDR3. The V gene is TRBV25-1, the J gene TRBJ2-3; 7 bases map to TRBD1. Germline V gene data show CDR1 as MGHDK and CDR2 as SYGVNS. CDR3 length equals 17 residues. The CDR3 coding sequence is TGTGCTAGCAGTCACAGGGACAGCTACAAGGGCACAGATACGCAGTATTTT. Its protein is CASSHRDSYKGTDTQYF.

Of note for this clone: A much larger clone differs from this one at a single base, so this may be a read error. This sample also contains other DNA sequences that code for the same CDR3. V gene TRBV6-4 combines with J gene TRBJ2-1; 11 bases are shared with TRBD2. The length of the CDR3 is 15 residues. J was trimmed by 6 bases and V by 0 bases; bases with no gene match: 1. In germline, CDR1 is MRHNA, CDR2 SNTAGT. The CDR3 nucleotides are TGTGCCAGCAGTGACTCTAGCGGGGGGGTCAATGAGCAGTTCTTC. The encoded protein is CASSDSSGGVNEQFF.

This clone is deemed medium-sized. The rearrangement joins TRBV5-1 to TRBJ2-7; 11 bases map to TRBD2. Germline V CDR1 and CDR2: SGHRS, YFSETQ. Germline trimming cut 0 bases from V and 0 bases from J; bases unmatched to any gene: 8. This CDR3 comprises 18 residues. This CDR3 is CASSLGASGGLTSYEQYF. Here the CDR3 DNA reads TGCGCCAGCAGCTTGGGGGCTAGCGGGGGGTTAACCTCCTACGAGCAGTACTTC.

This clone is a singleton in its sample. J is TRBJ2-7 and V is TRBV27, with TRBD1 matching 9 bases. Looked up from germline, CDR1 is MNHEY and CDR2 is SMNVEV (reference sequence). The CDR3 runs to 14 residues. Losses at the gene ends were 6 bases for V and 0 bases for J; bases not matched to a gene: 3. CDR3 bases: TGTGCCAGCAGGACGACAGGGGGCTCCTACGAGCAGTACTTC. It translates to CASRTTGGSYEQYF.

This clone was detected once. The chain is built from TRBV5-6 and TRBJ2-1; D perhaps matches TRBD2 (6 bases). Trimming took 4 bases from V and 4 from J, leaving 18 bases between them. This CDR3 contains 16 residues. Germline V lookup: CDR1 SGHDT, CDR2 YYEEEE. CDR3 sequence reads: CASSPWGVGGYNEQFF. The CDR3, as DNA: TGTGCCAGCAGCCCCTGGGGGGTGGGGGGTTACAATGAGCAGTTCTTC.

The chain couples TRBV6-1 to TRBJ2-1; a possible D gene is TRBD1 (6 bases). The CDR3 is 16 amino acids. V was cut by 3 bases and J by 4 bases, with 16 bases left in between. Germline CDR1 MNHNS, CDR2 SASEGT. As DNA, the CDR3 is TGTGCCAGCAGTGAGGGGGCAGGGGCCGATTACAATGAGCAGTTCTTC. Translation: CASSEGAGADYNEQFF.

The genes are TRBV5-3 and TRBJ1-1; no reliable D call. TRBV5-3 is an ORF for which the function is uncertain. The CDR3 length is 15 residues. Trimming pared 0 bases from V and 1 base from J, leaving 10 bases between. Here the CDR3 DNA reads TGTGCCAGAAGCTTGGCCCTTTGCAGGAACACTGAAGCTTTCTTT. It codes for CARSLALCRNTEAFF.

Here the CDR3 DNA reads TGCGCCAGCAGCCTACCGGGAGGGGAAGCTTTCTTT. Translating gives CASSLPGGEAFF. V is TRBV4-1 and J is TRBJ1-1; no firm D call. CDR1 is MGHRA and CDR2 is YSYEKL in the germline V gene. Trimming pared 4 bases from V and 8 bases from J, leaving 11 bases between. This CDR3 contains 12 residues.

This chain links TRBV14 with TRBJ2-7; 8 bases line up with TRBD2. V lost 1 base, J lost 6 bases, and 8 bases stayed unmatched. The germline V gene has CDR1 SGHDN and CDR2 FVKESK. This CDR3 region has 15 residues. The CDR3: CASSQVFLAGGEQYF. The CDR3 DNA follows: TGTGCCAGCAGCCAAGTCTTCCTAGCGGGCGGCGAGCAGTACTTC. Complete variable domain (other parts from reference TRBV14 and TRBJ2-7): EAGVTQFPSHSVIEKGQTVTLRCDPISGHDNLYWYRRVMGKEIKFLLHFVKESKQDESGMPNNRFLAERTGGTYSTLKVQPAELEDSGVYFCASSQVFLAGGEQYFGPGTRLTVT.

The CDR3 DNA is TGTGCCAGCAGCTTCCCGGGGAACTACGATACGCAGTATTTT. Translation gives CASSFPGNYDTQYF. J is TRBJ2-3 and V is TRBV5-8, with a possible D match to TRBD2 (5 bases). The ends were cut back, 2 bases at V and 6 bases at J, with 13 bases in the middle. The CDR3 is 14 amino acids. Germline CDR1 SGHTS, CDR2 YDEGEE.

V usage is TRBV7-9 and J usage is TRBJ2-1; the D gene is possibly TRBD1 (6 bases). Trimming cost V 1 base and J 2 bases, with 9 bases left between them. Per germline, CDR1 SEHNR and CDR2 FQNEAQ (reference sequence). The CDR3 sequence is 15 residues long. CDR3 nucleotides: TGTGCCAGCAGCTTAGGTCAGGGGCCCTACAATGAGCAGTTCTTC. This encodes CASSLGQGPYNEQFF.